Here is one T cell receptor beta chain with its context. Its matching antigen is unknown. The repertoire was sequenced with immunoSEQ multiplex PCR; TCRdb's copy has only in-frame clones and lacks some. The repertoire includes around 55,000 clones, around 77% of them detected once, and about 6% sits in the top ten. The length of the CDR3 is 13 residues. V lost 2 bases to trimming and J lost 5 bases, with 7 bases between them. Germline V gene data show CDR1 as KGHSH and CDR2 as LQKENI. The data are from a study of OX40 agonist ivuxolimab in advanced cancers. Study details: Among those enrolled, mean age was 60 years (range about 23 to 80) and about 82% were male.

Findings and limits, study-wide: Partial responders at 0.1-3.0 mg/kg had among the lowest clonal expansion. Both blood CD4+ and CD8+ T cells showed clonal growth by week 6 at 0.1 to 3.0 mg/kg.

Autoimmune disease history or systemic immunosuppression barred patients. V usage is TRBV18 and J usage is TRBJ1-5; D remains ambiguous. The sample was CD4+ or CD8+ T cells sorted from blood, taken in a trial of the OX40 agonist ivuxolimab. This TCR was sampled from an adult with an advanced solid tumor such as melanoma, head and neck, liver or kidney cancer. CDR3 protein: CASSPKGDQPQHF. CDR3 in DNA: TGTGCCAGCTCACCAAAAGGCGATCAGCCCCAGCATTTT.